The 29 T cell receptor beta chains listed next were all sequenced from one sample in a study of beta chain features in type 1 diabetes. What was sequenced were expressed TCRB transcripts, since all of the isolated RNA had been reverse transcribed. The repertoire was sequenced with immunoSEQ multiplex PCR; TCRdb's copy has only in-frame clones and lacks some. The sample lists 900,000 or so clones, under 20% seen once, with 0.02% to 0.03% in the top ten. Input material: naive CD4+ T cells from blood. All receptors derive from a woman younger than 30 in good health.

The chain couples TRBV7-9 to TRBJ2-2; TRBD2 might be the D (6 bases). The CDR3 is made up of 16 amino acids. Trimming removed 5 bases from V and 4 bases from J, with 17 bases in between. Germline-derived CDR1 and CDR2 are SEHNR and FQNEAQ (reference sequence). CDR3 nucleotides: TGTGCCAGCAGCCCGTGGAGGACTACTTCCACCGGGGAGCTGTTTTTT. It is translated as CASSPWRTTSTGELFF.

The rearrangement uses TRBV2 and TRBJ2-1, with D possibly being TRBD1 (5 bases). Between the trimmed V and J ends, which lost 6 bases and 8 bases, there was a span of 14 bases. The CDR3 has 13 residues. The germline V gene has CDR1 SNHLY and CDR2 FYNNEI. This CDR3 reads CASSAQGFHEQFF. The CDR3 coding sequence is TGTGCCAGCAGCGCCCAGGGTTTCCATGAGCAGTTCTTC. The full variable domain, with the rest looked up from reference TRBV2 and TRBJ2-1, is EPEVTQTPSHQVTQMGQEVILRCVPISNHLYFYWYRQILGQKVEFLVSFYNNEISEKSEIFDDQFSVERPDGSNFTLKIRSTKLEDSAMYFCASSAQGFHEQFFGPGTRLTVL.

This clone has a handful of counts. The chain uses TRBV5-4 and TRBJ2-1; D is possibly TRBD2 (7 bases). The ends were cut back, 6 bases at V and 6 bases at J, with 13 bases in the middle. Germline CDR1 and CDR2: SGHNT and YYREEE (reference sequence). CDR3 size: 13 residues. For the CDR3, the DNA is TGTGCCAGCATCACGAGGGGGGGCAATGAGCAGTTCTTC. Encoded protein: CASITRGGNEQFF.

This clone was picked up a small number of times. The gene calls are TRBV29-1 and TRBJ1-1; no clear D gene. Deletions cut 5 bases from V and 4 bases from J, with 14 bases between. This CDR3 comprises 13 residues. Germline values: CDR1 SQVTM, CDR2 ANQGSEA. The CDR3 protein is CSVRPLFGTEAFF. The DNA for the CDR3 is TGCAGCGTTCGGCCCCTTTTCGGCACTGAAGCTTTCTTT.

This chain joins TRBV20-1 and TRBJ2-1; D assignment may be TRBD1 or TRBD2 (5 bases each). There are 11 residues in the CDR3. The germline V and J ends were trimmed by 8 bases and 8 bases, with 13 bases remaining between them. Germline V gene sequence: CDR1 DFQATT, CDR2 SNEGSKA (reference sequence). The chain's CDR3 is CSTSRGDEQFF. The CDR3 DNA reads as TGCAGTACTTCTAGAGGGGATGAGCAGTTCTTC.

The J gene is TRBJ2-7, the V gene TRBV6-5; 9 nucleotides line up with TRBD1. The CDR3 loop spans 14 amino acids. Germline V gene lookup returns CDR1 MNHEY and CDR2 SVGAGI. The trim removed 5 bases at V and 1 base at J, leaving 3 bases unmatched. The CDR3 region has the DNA TGTGCCAGCAGTGACAGGGGGAGGTCCTACGAGCAGTACTTC. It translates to CASSDRGRSYEQYF.

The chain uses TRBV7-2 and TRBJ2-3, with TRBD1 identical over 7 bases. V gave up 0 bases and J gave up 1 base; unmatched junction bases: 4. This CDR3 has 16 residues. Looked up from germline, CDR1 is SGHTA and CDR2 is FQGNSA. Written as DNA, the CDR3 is TGTGCCAGCAGCTTAGCGCGGACAGGACGCACAGATACGCAGTATTTT. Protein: CASSLARTGRTDTQYF.

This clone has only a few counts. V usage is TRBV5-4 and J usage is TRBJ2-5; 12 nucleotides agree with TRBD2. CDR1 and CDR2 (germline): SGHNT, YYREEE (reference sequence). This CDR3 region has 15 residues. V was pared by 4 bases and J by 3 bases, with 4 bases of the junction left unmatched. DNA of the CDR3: TGTGCCAGCAGCCCTCGACTAGCGGGAGAAGAGACCCAGTACTTC. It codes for CASSPRLAGEETQYF.

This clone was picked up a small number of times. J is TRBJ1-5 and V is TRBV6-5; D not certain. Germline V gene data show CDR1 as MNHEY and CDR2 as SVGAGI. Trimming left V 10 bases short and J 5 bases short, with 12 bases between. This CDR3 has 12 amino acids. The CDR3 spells CATGFGDQPQHF. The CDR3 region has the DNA TGTGCCACGGGATTCGGGGATCAGCCCCAGCATTTT.

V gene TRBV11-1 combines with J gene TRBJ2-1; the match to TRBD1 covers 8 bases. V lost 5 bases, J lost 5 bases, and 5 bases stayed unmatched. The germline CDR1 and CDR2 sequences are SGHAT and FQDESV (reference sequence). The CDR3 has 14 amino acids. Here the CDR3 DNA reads TGTGCCAGCAGCCTAGGGGACAGGAACAATGAGCAGTTCTTC. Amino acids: CASSLGDRNNEQFF.

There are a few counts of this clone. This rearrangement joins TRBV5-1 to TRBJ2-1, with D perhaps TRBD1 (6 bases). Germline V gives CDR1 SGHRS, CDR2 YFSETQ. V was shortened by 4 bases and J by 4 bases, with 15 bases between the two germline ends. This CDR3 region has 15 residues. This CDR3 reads CASSPNRQDYNEQFF. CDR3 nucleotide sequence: TGCGCCAGCAGCCCGAACCGACAGGATTACAATGAGCAGTTCTTC.

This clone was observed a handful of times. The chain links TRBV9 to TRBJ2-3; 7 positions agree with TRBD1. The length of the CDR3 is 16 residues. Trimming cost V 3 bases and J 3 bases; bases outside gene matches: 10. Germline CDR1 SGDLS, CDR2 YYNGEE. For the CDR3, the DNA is TGTGCCAGCAGCGACGACAGGGCAGGTCGGACAGATACGCAGTATTTT. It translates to CASSDDRAGRTDTQYF.

In DNA form, the CDR3 reads TGCGCCAGCAGCCAAGCCACTAGTAACAATGAGCAGTTCTTC. It yields the protein CASSQATSNNEQFF. V is TRBV4-3 and J is TRBJ2-1; tentative D call: TRBD2 (5 bases). CDR1 LGHNA and CDR2 YSLEER come from the germline V gene. Trimming took 1 base from V and 5 from J, leaving 9 bases between them. The CDR3 is 14 residues long.

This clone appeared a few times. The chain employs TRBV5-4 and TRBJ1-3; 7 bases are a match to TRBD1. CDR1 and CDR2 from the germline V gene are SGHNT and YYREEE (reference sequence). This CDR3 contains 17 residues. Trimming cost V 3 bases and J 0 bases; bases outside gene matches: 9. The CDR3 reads CASSSRDSYASGNTIYF. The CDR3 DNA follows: TGTGCCAGCAGCTCAAGGGACAGCTATGCCTCTGGAAACACCATATATTTT.

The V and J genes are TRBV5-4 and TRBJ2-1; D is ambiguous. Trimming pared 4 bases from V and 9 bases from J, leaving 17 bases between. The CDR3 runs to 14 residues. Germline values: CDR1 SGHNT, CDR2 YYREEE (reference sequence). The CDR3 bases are TGTGCCAGCAGCCATGGTATAGGGTTCGGTGAGCAGTTCTTC. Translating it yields CASSHGIGFGEQFF.

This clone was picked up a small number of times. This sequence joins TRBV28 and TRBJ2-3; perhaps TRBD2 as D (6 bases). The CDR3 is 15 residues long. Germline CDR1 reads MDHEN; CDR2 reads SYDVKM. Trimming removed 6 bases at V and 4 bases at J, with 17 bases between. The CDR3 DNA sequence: TGTGCCAGCAGCGCCCCGGGACTCCAACCAGATACGCAGTATTTT. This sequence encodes CASSAPGLQPDTQYF.

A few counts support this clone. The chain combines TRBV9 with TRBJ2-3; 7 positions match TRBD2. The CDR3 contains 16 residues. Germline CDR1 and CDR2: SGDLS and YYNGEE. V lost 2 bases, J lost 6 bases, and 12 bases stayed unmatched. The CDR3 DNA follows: TGTGCCAGCAGCGTGGGGGGGAGACCCCGCCCGGATACGCAGTATTTT. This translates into CASSVGGRPRPDTQYF.

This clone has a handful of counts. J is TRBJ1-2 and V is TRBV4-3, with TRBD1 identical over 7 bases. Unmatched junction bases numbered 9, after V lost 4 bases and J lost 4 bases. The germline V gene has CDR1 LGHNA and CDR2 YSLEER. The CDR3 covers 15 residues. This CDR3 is CASSPGQVSAYGYTF. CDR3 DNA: TGCGCCAGCAGCCCCGGACAGGTCTCGGCCTATGGCTACACCTTC.

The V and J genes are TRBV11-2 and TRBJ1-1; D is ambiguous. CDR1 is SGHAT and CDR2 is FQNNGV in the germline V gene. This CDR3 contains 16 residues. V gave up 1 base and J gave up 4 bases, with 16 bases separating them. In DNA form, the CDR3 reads TGTGCCAGCAGCTTAGTTCCTCTACGGTTAAGCACTGAAGCTTTCTTT. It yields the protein CASSLVPLRLSTEAFF.

CDR3 DNA sequence: TGTGCCAGCAGCTTTTCTCGAACAGATACGCAGTATTTT. It is translated as CASSFSRTDTQYF. J is TRBJ2-3 and V is TRBV7-2; no reliable D call. Germline-derived CDR1 and CDR2 are SGHTA and FQGNSA. This CDR3 has 13 amino acids. The V end lost 3 bases, the J end lost 3 bases, and 7 bases lay between the germline ends.

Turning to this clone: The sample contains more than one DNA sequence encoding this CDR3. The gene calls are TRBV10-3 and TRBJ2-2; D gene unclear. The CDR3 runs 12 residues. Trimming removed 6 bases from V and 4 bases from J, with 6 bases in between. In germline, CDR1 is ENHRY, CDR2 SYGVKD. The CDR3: CAIRPGTGELFF. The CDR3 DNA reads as TGTGCCATCAGGCCGGGCACCGGGGAGCTGTTTTTT.

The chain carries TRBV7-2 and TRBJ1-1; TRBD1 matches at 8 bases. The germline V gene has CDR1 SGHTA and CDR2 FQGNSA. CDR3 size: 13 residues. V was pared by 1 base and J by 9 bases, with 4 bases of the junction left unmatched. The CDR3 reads CASSLGQGMQAFF. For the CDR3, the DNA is TGTGCCAGCAGCTTAGGACAGGGGATGCAAGCTTTCTTT.

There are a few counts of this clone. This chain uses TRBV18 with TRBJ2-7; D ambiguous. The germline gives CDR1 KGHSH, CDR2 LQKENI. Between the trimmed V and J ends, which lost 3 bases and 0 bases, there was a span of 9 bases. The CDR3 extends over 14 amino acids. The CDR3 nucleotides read TGTGCCAGCTCACCGGCAGGTAGCTCCTACGAGCAGTACTTC. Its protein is CASSPAGSSYEQYF.

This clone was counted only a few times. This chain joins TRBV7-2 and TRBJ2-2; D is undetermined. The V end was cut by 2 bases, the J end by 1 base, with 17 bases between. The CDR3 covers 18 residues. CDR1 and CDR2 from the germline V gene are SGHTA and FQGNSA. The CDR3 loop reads CASSLISLLEQNTGELFF. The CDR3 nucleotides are TGTGCCAGCAGCTTAATTTCTCTTCTCGAACAGAACACCGGGGAGCTGTTTTTT.

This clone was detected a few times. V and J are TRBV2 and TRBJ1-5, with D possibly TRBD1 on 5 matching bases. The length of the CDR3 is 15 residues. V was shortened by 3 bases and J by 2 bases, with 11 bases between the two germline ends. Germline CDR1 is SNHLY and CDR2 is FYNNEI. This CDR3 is CASSDGASRNQPQHF. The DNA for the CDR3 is TGTGCCAGCAGTGACGGGGCTTCTCGCAATCAGCCCCAGCATTTT.

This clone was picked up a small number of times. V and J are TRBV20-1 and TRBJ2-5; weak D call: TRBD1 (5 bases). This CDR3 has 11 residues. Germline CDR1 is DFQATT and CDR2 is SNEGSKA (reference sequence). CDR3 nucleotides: TGCAGCCTCCTGGGGCGGGAGACCCAGTACTTC. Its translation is CSLLGRETQYF.

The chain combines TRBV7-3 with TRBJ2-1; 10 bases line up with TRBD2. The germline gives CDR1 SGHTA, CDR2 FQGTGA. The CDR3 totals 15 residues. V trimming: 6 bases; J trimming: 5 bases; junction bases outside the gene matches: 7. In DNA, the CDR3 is TGTGCCAGCAGTTCAATAGCGGGAGGTCACAATGAGCAGTTCTTC. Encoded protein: CASSSIAGGHNEQFF.

The CDR3 bases are TGTGCCAGCTCACCACCGGGAGGTCAGCCCCAGCATTTT. Amino acid sequence: CASSPPGGQPQHF. This chain connects TRBV18 to TRBJ1-5, with unresolved D. CDR1 is KGHSH, CDR2 LQKENI, per germline. Deletions cut 0 bases from V and 6 bases from J, with 6 bases between. The CDR3 sequence is 13 residues long.

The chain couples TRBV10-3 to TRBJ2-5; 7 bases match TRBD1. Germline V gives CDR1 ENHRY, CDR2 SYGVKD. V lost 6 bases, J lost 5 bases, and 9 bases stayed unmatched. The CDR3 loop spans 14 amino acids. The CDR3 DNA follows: TGTGCCATCAGACCGACAGACAGGGTTGAGACCCAGTACTTC. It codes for CAIRPTDRVETQYF.